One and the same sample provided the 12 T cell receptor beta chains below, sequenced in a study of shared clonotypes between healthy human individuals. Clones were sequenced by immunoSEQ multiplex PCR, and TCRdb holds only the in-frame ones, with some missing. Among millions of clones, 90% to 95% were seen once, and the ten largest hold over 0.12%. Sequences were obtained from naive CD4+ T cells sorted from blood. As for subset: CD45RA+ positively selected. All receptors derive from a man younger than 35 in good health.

The CDR3 DNA reads TGTGCCAGCAGCTTAGTGGGCGGGGAAATGAACACTGAAGCTTTCTTT. It is translated as CASSLVGGEMNTEAFF. The rearrangement uses TRBV7-9 and TRBJ1-1, with unresolved D. Trimming removed 1 base at V and 0 bases at J, with 12 bases between. CDR3 size: 16 residues. Germline V gene lookup returns CDR1 SEHNR and CDR2 FQNEAQ (reference sequence).

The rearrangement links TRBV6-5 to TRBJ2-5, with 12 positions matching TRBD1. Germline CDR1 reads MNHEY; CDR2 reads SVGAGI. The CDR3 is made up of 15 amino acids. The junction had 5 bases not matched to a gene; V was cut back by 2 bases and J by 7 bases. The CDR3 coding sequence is TGTGCCAGCAGTTACGGGGACAGGGGGCGCGGGACCCAGTACTTC. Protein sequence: CASSYGDRGRGTQYF.

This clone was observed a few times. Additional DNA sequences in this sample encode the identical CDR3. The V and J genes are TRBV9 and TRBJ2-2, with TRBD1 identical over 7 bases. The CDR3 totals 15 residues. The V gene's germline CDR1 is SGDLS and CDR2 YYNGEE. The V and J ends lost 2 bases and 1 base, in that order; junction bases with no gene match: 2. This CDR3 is CASSVGTVNTGELFF. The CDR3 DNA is TGTGCCAGCAGCGTGGGGACAGTGAACACCGGGGAGCTGTTTTTT.

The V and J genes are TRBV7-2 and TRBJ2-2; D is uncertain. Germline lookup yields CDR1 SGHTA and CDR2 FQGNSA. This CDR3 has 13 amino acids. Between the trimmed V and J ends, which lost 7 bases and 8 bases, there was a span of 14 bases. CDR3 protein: CASTPTLIGELFF. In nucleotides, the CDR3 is TGTGCCAGCACCCCAACTCTTATAGGGGAGCTGTTTTTT. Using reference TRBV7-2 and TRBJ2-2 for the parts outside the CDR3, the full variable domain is GAGVSQSPSNKVTEKGKDVELRCDPISGHTALYWYRQSLGQGLEFLIYFQGNSAPDKSGLPSDRFSAERTGGSVSTLTIQRTQQEDSAVYLCASTPTLIGELFFGEGSRLTVL.

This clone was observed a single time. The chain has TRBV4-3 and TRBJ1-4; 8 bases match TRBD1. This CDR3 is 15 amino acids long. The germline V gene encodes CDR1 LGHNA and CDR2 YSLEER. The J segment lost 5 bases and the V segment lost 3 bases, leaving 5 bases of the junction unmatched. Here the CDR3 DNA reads TGCGCCAGCAGCCAGGTTCGGACAGGGAATGAAAAACTGTTTTTT. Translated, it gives CASSQVRTGNEKLFF.

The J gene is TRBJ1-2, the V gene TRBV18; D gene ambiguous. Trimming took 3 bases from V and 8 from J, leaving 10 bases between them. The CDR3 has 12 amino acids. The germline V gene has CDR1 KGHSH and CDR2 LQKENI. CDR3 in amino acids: CASSPGVQGYTF. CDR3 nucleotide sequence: TGTGCCAGCTCACCCGGGGTACAGGGCTACACCTTC.

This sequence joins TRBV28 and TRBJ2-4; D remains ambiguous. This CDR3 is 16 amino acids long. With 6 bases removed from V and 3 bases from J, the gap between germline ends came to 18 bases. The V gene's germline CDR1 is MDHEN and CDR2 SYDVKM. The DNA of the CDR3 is TGTGCCAGCAGCCCCGCCTCGGTGGATAGCAAAAACATTCAGTACTTC. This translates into CASSPASVDSKNIQYF.

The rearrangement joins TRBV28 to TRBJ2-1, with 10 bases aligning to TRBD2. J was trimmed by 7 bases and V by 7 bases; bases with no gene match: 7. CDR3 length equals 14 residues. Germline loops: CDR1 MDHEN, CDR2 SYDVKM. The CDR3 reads CASTRAGGKNEQFF. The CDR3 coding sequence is TGTGCCAGCACGAGAGCGGGGGGGAAAAATGAGCAGTTCTTC.

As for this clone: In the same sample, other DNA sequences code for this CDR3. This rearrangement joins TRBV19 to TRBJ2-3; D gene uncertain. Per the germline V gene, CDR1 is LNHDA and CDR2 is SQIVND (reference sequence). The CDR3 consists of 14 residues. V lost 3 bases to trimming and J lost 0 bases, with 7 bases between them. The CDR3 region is CASSIDGSTDTQYF. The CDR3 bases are TGTGCCAGTAGTATTGACGGGAGCACAGATACGCAGTATTTT. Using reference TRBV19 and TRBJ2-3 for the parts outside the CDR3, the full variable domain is DGGITQSPKYLFRKEGQNVTLSCEQNLNHDAMYWYRQDPGQGLRLIYYSQIVNDFQKGDIAEGYSVSREKKESFPLTVTSAQKNPTAFYLCASSIDGSTDTQYFGPGTRLTVL.

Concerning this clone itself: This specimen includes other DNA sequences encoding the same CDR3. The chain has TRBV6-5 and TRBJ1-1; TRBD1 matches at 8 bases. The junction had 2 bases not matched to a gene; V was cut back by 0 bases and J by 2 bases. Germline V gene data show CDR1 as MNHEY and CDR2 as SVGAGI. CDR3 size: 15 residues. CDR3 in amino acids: CASSYSGTGNTEAFF. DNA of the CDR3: TGTGCCAGCAGTTACTCCGGGACAGGTAACACTGAAGCTTTCTTT.

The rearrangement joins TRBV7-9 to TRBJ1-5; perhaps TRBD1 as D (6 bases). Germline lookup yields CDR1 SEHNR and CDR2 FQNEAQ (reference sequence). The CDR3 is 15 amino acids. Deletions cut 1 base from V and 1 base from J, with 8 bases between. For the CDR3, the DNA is TGTGCCAGCAGCTTAGAGGGGGTCAGCAATCAGCCCCAGCATTTT. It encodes CASSLEGVSNQPQHF.

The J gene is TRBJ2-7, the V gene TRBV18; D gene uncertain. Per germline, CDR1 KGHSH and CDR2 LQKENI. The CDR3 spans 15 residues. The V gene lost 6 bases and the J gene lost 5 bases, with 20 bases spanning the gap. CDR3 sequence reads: CASSPMQLDWDEQYF. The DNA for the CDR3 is TGTGCCAGCTCTCCCATGCAGCTAGATTGGGACGAGCAGTACTTC.